This TCR beta chain stems from a study of glioma-infiltrating T cells after dendritic cell vaccination. Overall study results and limits: Higher TCR clonality did not directly relate to longer survival.

Germline V gene data show CDR1 as SGHTA and CDR2 as FQGNSA. CDR3 length: 14 residues. Trimming pared 5 bases from V and 4 bases from J, leaving 11 bases between. Time point described: after dendritic cell vaccination, including at tumor progression/relapse. No glioblastoma patient carried an isocitrate dehydrogenase mutation. The PCR used 60 V beta and 13 J beta primers. Sequencing used immunoSEQ multiplex PCR; TCRdb keeps in-frame clones, though not all of them. There are 90,000 or so clones in the sample; about 81% occur only once, and 2% to 2.5% lies in the top ten. Worth noting for this clone: Its antigen is not known.

The gene calls are TRBV7-2 and TRBJ1-4; no clear D gene. The material was blood, obtained after dendritic cell vaccination. The clonotype was recovered from a human donor with glioblastoma. CDR3 nucleotide sequence: TGTGCCAGCAGCCAATATCTAAATAATGAAAAACTGTTTTTT. It encodes CASSQYLNNEKLFF.